These 15 T cell receptor beta chains originate from one sample sequenced in a study of blood T cell repertoires in COVID-19. TCRdb's table, derived via immunoSEQ multiplex PCR, lists solely in-frame clones and lacks some. The sample contains 230,000 or so clones, around 90% of which appear only once. The sample was PBMCs or T cells enriched from blood (not recorded which). These receptors were collected from a woman in her twenties or thirties who had recovered from COVID-19.

The chain carries TRBV27 and TRBJ2-7; 9 nucleotides line up with TRBD1. This CDR3 comprises 15 residues. CDR1 and CDR2 (germline): MNHEY, SMNVEV (reference sequence). J gave up 7 bases and V 2 bases, and 9 bases lay outside the gene matches. CDR3 sequence: CASSLRGTGLGEQYF. Written as DNA, the CDR3 is TGTGCCAGCAGTTTACGTGGGACAGGGCTTGGGGAGCAGTACTTC.

Comments on this clone: The same CDR3 also results from other DNA sequences found in this sample. The chain employs TRBV6-4 and TRBJ2-3; 12 positions match TRBD2. Germline V gene sequence: CDR1 MRHNA, CDR2 SNTAGT. The trim removed 6 bases at V and 0 bases at J, leaving 1 base unmatched. This CDR3 has 15 residues. The CDR3 is CASSLAGGSTDTQYF. DNA for the CDR3: TGTGCCAGCAGCCTAGCGGGGGGGAGCACAGATACGCAGTATTTT.

This clone was recorded only once. This chain joins TRBV4-2 and TRBJ2-3, with TRBD2 matching 7 bases. V was pared by 0 bases and J by 0 bases, with 12 bases of the junction left unmatched. CDR3 length: 19 residues. Looked up from germline, CDR1 is LGHNA and CDR2 is YNFKEQ. The CDR3 nucleotides read TGTGCCAGCAGCCAAGATCTTTCCCGACTAGCCGCTAGCACAGATACGCAGTATTTT. Translated: CASSQDLSRLAASTDTQYF.

In DNA form, the CDR3 reads TGTGCCAGCAGCTTAGAGACTAGCGGGGGGGCGTCGATCAGAGATACGCAGTATTTT. Protein product: CASSLETSGGASIRDTQYF. The chain combines TRBV7-2 with TRBJ2-3, with 14 bases fitting TRBD2. Per germline, CDR1 SGHTA and CDR2 FQGNSA. The CDR3 totals 19 residues. V lost 1 base and J lost 5; bases outside the gene matches: 11. The full variable domain, its missing parts supplied by reference TRBV7-2 and TRBJ2-3, is GAGVSQSPSNKVTEKGKDVELRCDPISGHTALYWYRQSLGQGLEFLIYFQGNSAPDKSGLPSDRFSAERTGGSVSTLTIQRTQQEDSAVYLCASSLETSGGASIRDTQYFGPGTRLTVL.

This clone was found a few times. J is TRBJ2-3 and V is TRBV30, with 7 nucleotides matching TRBD1. Germline lookup yields CDR1 GTSNPN and CDR2 SVGIG (reference sequence). The CDR3 runs to 12 residues. After removal of 7 bases from V and 3 bases from J, the junction contained 4 bases not matched to a gene. For the CDR3, the DNA is TGTGCCTCGCGACAGGGAACAGATACGCAGTATTTT. Protein product: CASRQGTDTQYF.

This clone has more than one count but fewer than ten. V is TRBV4-2 and J is TRBJ2-3; 10 bases match TRBD2. Trimming cost V 0 bases and J 2 bases; bases outside gene matches: 5. Germline V lookup: CDR1 LGHNA, CDR2 YNFKEQ. There are 17 residues in the CDR3. The CDR3 is CASSQEKRGGITDTQYF. The DNA of the CDR3 is TGTGCCAGCAGCCAAGAGAAGCGGGGGGGTATCACAGATACGCAGTATTTT.

This chain connects TRBV9 to TRBJ1-1; D call uncertain. The V and J ends lost 0 bases and 2 bases respectively, with 8 bases between them. The CDR3 loop spans 14 amino acids. Germline CDR1 is SGDLS and CDR2 is YYNGEE. The CDR3, as DNA: TGTGCCAGCAGCGTAGTCCGGGGTAACACTGAAGCTTTCTTT. It encodes CASSVVRGNTEAFF.

The V call is TRBV4-2, the J call TRBJ1-5; weak D call: TRBD1 (5 bases). CDR3 length: 16 residues. V lost 0 bases, J lost 0 bases, and 9 bases lay in between. The V gene's germline CDR1 is LGHNA and CDR2 YNFKEQ. Written as DNA, the CDR3 is TGTGCCAGCAGCCAAGATACGGACATTAGCAATCAGCCCCAGCATTTT. Amino acids: CASSQDTDISNQPQHF.

The rearrangement uses TRBV29-1 and TRBJ2-3; the match to TRBD1 covers 8 bases. V lost 4 bases, J lost 1 base, and 10 bases stayed unmatched. Germline V gene sequence: CDR1 SQVTM, CDR2 ANQGSEA. CDR3 size: 16 residues. CDR3 amino acids: CSVVPSGGGGTDTQYF. For the CDR3, the DNA is TGCAGCGTTGTTCCCTCAGGGGGCGGGGGCACAGATACGCAGTATTTT.

The rearrangement uses TRBV29-1 and TRBJ2-1; the match to TRBD1 covers 11 bases. Looked up from germline, CDR1 is SQVTM and CDR2 is ANQGSEA. The CDR3 has 13 amino acids. V was clipped by 5 bases and J by 6 bases; unmatched bases: 3. The CDR3 region is CSVPGQGVNEQFF. CDR3 DNA sequence: TGCAGCGTTCCGGGACAGGGGGTCAATGAGCAGTTCTTC.

This clone appeared a single time. This sequence joins TRBV4-3 and TRBJ1-5, with TRBD1 matching 8 bases. The V and J ends lost 6 bases and 0 bases, in that order; junction bases with no gene match: 4. Germline lookup yields CDR1 LGHNA and CDR2 YSLEER. This CDR3 has 15 amino acids. The CDR3 reads CASSSDRASNQPQHF. CDR3 nucleotides: TGCGCCAGCAGTTCGGACAGGGCTAGCAATCAGCCCCAGCATTTT.

CDR3 DNA: TGTGCCAGCAGCTTAGCCTATAACACCGGGGAGCTGTTTTTT. Protein sequence: CASSLAYNTGELFF. This chain links TRBV7-9 with TRBJ2-2, with D unresolved. The CDR3 extends over 14 amino acids. V was cut by 0 bases and J by 2 bases, with 4 bases left in between. Germline V gene data show CDR1 as SEHNR and CDR2 as FQNEAQ (reference sequence). Complete variable domain (other parts from reference TRBV7-9 and TRBJ2-2): DTGVSQNPRHKITKRGQNVTFRCDPISEHNRLYWYRQTLGQGPEFLTYFQNEAQLEKSRLLSDRFSAERPKGSFSTLEIQRTEQGDSAMYLCASSLAYNTGELFFGEGSRLTVL.

This clone was detected a few times. The chain uses TRBV6-5 and TRBJ2-7; D unresolved. The CDR3 runs 13 residues. Germline CDR1 is MNHEY and CDR2 is SVGAGI. Deletions cut 6 bases from V and 3 bases from J, with 12 bases between. The DNA for the CDR3 is TGTGCCAGCAGGAAACAGTTCAACTACGAGCAGTACTTC. It is translated as CASRKQFNYEQYF.

The V call is TRBV7-2, the J call TRBJ2-7; 14 nucleotides match TRBD2. The CDR3 totals 15 residues. Looked up from germline, CDR1 is SGHTA and CDR2 is FQGNSA. V was pared by 0 bases and J by 7 bases, with 2 bases of the junction left unmatched. The CDR3 DNA is TGTGCCAGCAGCTTAGCGGGACTAGCGGGGGATGAGCAGTACTTC. Amino acids: CASSLAGLAGDEQYF.

This chain joins TRBV4-3 and TRBJ1-2, with TRBD1 identical over 7 bases. This CDR3 is built from 14 residues. From germline, CDR1 is LGHNA and CDR2 YSLEER. Losses at the gene ends were 0 bases for V and 7 bases for J; bases not matched to a gene: 5. The CDR3 region is CASSQDRNRGGYTF. Written as DNA, the CDR3 is TGCGCCAGCAGCCAAGATCGGAACAGGGGTGGCTACACCTTC.